The table lists the clone carrying this T cell receptor (beta chain) with a count of one. Reverse transcription of roughly 0.5 to 1 ug RNA was carried out with random hexamers. TCRdb used MiXCR to reprocess the immunoSEQ multiplex PCR reads, holding one entry per CDR3 protein. The sample has 130,000 or so distinct CDR3 sequences; about 95% are singletons. The sample comes from a study of CD8 T cells in Susac syndrome. The CDR3 covers 14 residues. Germline V gene lookup returns CDR1 DFQATT and CDR2 SNEGSKA (reference sequence). Unmatched junction bases numbered 7, after V lost 2 bases and J lost 4 bases.

V gene TRBV20-1 combines with J gene TRBJ2-5, with TRBD1 identical over 7 bases. The receptor was isolated from a human donor in good health. Sequenced sample: CD4+ T cells from PBMCs. The CDR3 sequence: CSARRGTGVETQYF. CDR3 coding DNA: TGCAGTGCTAGAAGGGGTACAGGGGTAGAGACCCAGTACTTC.